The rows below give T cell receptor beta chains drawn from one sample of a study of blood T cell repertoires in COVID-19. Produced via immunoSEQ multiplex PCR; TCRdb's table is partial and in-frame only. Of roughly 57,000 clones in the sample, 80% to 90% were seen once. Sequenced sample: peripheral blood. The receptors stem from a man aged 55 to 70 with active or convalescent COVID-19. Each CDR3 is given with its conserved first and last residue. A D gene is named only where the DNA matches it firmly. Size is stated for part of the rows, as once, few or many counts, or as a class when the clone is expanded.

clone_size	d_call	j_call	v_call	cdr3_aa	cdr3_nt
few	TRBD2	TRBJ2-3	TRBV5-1	CASRTSGTSDTQYF	TGCGCCAGTCGGACTAGCGGGACGTCAGATACGCAGTATTTT
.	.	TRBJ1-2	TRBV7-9	CASSFEQGGGYTF	TGTGCCAGCAGCTTCGAACAGGGCGGCGGCTACACCTTC
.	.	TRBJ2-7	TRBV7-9	CASSPGSYEQYF	TGTGCCAGCAGCCCCGGCTCCTACGAGCAGTACTTC
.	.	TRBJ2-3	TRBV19	CASSPQTDTQYF	TGTGCCAGTAGTCCCCAGACAGATACGCAGTATTTT
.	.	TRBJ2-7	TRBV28	CASRLTSREQYF	TGTGCCAGCAGACTGACTAGTCGCGAGCAGTACTTC
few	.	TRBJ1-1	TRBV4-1	CASSLGRGQGLNTEAFF	TGCGCCAGCAGCCTCGGCAGGGGTCAGGGCCTGAACACTGAAGCTTTCTTT
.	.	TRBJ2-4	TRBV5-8	CASSRTARGNIQYF	TGTGCCAGCAGCCGGACAGCAAGGGGAAACATTCAGTACTTC
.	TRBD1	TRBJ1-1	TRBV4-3	CASTEGQLNTEAFF	TGCGCCAGCACTGAGGGACAGCTGAACACTGAAGCTTTCTTT
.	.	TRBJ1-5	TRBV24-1	CATSDPDQPQHF	TGTGCCACCAGTGATCCCGATCAGCCCCAGCATTTT
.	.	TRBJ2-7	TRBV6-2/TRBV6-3	CASSYSRVYYEQYF	TGTGCCAGCAGTTACTCCCGGGTCTACTACGAGCAGTACTTC
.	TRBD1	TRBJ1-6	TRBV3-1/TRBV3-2	CASSQPRKKQGARNSPLHF	TGTGCCAGCAGCCAACCGAGAAAAAAACAGGGGGCGCGTAATTCACCCCTCCACTTT
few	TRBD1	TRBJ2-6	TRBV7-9	CASSPGQTASGANVLTF	TGTGCCAGCAGCCCGGGACAGACCGCGTCTGGGGCCAACGTCCTGACTTTC
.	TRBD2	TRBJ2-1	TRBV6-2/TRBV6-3	CASSQASGGYNEQFF	TGTGCCAGCAGTCAGGCTAGCGGGGGTTACAATGAGCAGTTCTTC
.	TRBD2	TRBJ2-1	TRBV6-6	CASSPEGTSGSMDEQFF	TGTGCCAGCAGTCCGGAGGGGACTAGCGGGAGTATGGATGAGCAGTTCTTC
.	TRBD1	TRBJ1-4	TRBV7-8	CASSLLDRANEKLFF	TGTGCCAGCAGCTTACTGGACAGGGCTAATGAAAAACTGTTTTTT
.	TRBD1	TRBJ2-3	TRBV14	CASSQLTGTGVTDTQYF	TGTGCCAGCAGCCAATTGACCGGGACAGGGGTCACAGATACGCAGTATTTT
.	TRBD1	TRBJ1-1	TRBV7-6	CASSLTPGQGTEAFF	TGTGCCAGCAGCTTAACACCGGGACAGGGGACTGAAGCTTTCTTT
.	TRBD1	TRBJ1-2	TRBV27	CASSRDRGAPSGYTF	TGTGCCAGCAGTAGAGACAGGGGCGCTCCGTCGGGCTACACCTTC
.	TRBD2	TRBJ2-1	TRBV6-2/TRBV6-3	CASSRLAGDNEQFF	TGTGCCAGCAGTAGACTAGCGGGGGACAATGAGCAGTTCTTC
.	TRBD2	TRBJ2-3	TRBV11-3	CASSPGWVAGITDTQYF	TGTGCCAGCAGCCCGGGGTGGGTAGCGGGTATCACAGATACGCAGTATTTT
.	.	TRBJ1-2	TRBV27	CASSTTGYGYTF	TGTGCCAGCAGTACAACAGGGTATGGCTACACCTTC
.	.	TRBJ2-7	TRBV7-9	CASSLVGHEQYF	TGTGCCAGCAGCTTAGTGGGGCACGAGCAGTACTTC
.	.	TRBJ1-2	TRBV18	CASSPGYGYTF	TGTGCCAGCTCACCGGGCTACGGCTACACCTTC
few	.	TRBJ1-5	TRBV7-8	CASSTEQETYSNQPQHF	TGTGCCAGCAGCACCGAACAGGAGACCTATAGCAATCAGCCCCAGCATTTT
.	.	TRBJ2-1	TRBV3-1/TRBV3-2	CASSQASEQFF	TGTGCCAGCAGCCAAGCTAGCGAGCAGTTCTTC
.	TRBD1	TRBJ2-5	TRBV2	CASSGGQGARETQYF	TGTGCCAGCAGTGGGGGACAGGGGGCGAGGGAGACCCAGTACTTC
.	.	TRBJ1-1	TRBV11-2	CASSLHSLNTEAFF	TGTGCCAGCAGCTTGCACAGCTTGAACACTGAAGCTTTCTTT
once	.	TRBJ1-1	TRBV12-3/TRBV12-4	CASSSNGGSKAFF	TGTGCCAGCAGTTCAAATGGGGGGTCCAAAGCTTTCTTT
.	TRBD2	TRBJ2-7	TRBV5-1	CASSPTSGVFDEQYF	TGCGCCAGCAGCCCGACTAGCGGGGTCTTCGACGAGCAGTACTTC
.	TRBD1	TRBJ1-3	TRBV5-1	CASSLSRGVAGNTIYF	TGCGCCAGCAGCTTAAGCAGGGGGGTCGCTGGAAACACCATATATTTT
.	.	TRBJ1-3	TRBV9	CASSVDVRPSSGNTIYF	TGTGCCAGCAGCGTAGACGTCAGGCCGAGCTCTGGAAACACCATATATTTT
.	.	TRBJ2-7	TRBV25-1	CASSESSRLGSYEQYF	TGTGCCAGCAGTGAATCCTCCAGACTCGGCTCCTACGAGCAGTACTTC
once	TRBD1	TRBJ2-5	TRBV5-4	CASSTGDRLGETQYF	TGTGCCAGCAGCACCGGGGACAGGTTGGGAGAGACCCAGTACTTC
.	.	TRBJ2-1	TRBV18	CASSPLGKSSYNEQFF	TGTGCCAGCTCACCTCTCGGGAAGAGCTCCTACAATGAGCAGTTCTTC
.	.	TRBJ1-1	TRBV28	CASGQVREDWDTEAFF	TGTGCCAGCGGGCAAGTCAGGGAAGATTGGGACACTGAAGCTTTCTTT
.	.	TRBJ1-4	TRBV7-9	CASSLYRVATNEKLFF	TGTGCCAGCAGCCTTTACCGGGTCGCAACTAATGAAAAACTGTTTTTT
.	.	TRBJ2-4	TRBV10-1	CASSDHGGLLAKNIQYF	TGCGCCAGCAGTGATCATGGGGGCCTACTAGCCAAAAACATTCAGTACTTC
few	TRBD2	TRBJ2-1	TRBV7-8	CASSPSGISYNEQFF	TGTGCCAGCAGCCCCAGCGGGATCTCCTACAATGAGCAGTTCTTC
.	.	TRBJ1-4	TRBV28	CASRSGGYEKLFF	TGTGCCAGCAGGTCGGGGGGTTATGAAAAACTGTTTTTT
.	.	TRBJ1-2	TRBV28	CASSLSPGRDYGYTF	TGTGCCAGCAGTTTAAGTCCAGGGAGGGACTATGGCTACACCTTC
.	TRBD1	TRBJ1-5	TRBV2	CASNGDRGLDSNQPQHF	TGTGCCAGCAACGGGGACAGGGGGCTAGATAGCAATCAGCCCCAGCATTTT
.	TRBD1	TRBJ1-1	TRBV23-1	CASNGSPKTGAETEAFF	TGCGCCAGCAATGGGTCCCCTAAGACAGGGGCAGAGACTGAAGCTTTCTTT
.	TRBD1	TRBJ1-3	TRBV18	CASSPYQDRAADTIYF	TGTGCCAGCTCACCATACCAAGACAGGGCGGCAGACACCATATATTTT
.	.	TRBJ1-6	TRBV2	CASSVQGRGSPLHF	TGTGCCAGCAGTGTCCAAGGGAGGGGTTCACCCCTCCACTTT
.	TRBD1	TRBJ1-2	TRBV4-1	CASSLGRTGGFYGYTF	TGCGCCAGCAGCCTCGGGCGGACAGGGGGATTCTATGGCTACACCTTC